Given below is one T cell receptor beta chain in context. No antigen is known for it. The sample belongs to a study of early stage breast cancer tumors. Study-wide context: ER+/PR+/HER2- status applied to about 80% of the 16 invasive breast tumors. Findings and limits, study-wide: Bulk DNA sequencing of unsorted cells missed chain pairing and markers.

Germline lookup yields CDR1 SQVTM and CDR2 ANQGSEA. CDR3 size: 17 residues. V lost 3 bases, J lost 2 bases, and 23 bases lay in between. Sequencing used immunoSEQ multiplex PCR; TCRdb keeps in-frame clones, though not all of them. The data contain more than 65,000 clones, over 80% of them seen just once; the ten biggest clones take up about 4.8%. The clonotype comes from a person aged 40 to 50 with breast cancer. The chain has TRBV29-1 and TRBJ2-7; TRBD1 might be the D (6 bases). The sequenced sample consisted of blood. CDR3: CSVDFPWGPKDPYEQYF. CDR3 bases: TGCAGCGTTGACTTTCCCTGGGGGCCAAAAGATCCCTACGAGCAGTACTTC.